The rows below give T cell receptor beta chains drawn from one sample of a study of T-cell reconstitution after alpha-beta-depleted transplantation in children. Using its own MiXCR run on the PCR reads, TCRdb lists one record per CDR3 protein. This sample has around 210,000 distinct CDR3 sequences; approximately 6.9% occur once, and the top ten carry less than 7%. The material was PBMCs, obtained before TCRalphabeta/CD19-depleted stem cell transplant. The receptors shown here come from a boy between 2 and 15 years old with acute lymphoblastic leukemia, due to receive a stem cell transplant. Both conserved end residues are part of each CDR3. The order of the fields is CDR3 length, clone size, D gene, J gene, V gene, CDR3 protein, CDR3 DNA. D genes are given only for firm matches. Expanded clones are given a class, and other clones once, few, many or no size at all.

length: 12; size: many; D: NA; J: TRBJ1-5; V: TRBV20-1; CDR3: CSARDGLSSQHF; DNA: TGCAGTGCTAGGGACGGACTCAGTTCCCAGCATTTT
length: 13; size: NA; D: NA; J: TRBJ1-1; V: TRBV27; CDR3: CASHSGWRAEAFF; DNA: TGTGCCAGCCATTCAGGATGGAGGGCTGAAGCTTTCTTT
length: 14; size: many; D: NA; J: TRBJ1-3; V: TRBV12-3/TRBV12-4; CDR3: CASSLLIAGNTIYF; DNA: TGTGCCAGCAGTTTACTTATTGCTGGAAACACCATATATTTT
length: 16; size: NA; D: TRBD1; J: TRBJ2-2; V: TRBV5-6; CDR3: CASTAWGTGITGELFF; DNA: TGTGCCAGCACCGCTTGGGGGACAGGGATCACCGGGGAGCTGTTTTTT
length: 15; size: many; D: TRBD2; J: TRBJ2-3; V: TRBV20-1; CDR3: CSAPLPGLGFNTQYF; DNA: TGCAGTGCTCCCCTTCCGGGACTAGGCTTTAATACGCAGTATTTT
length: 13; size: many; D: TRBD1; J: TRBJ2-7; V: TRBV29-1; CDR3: CSGAQGVAYEQYF; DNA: TGCAGCGGCGCCCAGGGGGTCGCTTACGAGCAGTACTTC
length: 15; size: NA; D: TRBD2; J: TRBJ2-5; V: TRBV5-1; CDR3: CASSLASGGRETQYF; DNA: TGCGCCAGCAGCTTGGCTAGCGGGGGGCGAGAGACCCAGTACTTC
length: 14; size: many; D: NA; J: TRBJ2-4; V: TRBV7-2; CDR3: CASSLRREEDIQYF; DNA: TGTGCCAGCAGCTTGCGGAGGGAAGAGGACATTCAGTACTTC
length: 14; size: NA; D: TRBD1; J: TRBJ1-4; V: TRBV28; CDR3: CASSERTGDEKLFF; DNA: TGTGCCAGCAGTGAGAGGACAGGGGATGAAAAACTGTTTTTT
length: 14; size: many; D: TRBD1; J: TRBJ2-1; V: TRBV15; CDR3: CATSGGTDRHEQFF; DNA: TGTGCCACCAGCGGTGGGACAGATCGGCATGAGCAGTTCTTC
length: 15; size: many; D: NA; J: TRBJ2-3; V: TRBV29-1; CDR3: CSVEDKVISSYTQYF; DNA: TGCAGCGTTGAAGATAAGGTTATAAGTTCCTATACGCAGTATTTT
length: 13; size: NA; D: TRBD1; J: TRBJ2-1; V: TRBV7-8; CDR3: CASSPTGPNEQFF; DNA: TGTGCCAGCAGCCCGACAGGGCCCAATGAGCAGTTCTTC
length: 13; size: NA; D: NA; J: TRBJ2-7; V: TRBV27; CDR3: CASLGTGTYEQYF; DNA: TGTGCCAGCCTTGGGACGGGAACCTACGAGCAGTACTTC
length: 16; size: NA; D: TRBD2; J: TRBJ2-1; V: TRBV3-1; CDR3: CASSQAPGLAGGEQFF; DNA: TGTGCCAGCAGCCAAGCTCCGGGACTAGCGGGGGGTGAGCAGTTCTTC
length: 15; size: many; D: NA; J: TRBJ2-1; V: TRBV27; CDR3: CASSLVGASYNEQFF; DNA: TGTGCCAGCAGTTTAGTGGGGGCCTCCTACAATGAGCAGTTCTTC
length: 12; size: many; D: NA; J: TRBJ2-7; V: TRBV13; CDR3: CASGPHTYEQYF; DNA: TGTGCCAGCGGGCCACATACCTACGAGCAGTACTTC
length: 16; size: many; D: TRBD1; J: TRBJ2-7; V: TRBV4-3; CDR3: CASSQEGRQGSYEQYF; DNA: TGCGCCAGCAGCCAAGAGGGTCGACAGGGTTCCTACGAGCAGTACTTC
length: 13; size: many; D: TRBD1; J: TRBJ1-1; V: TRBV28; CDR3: CASSYRGDPEAFF; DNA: TGTGCCAGCAGTTACAGGGGGGACCCTGAAGCTTTCTTT
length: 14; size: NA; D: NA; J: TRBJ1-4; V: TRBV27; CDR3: CASSLIMSNEKLFF; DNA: TGTGCCAGCAGTTTAATCATGAGCAATGAAAAACTGTTTTTT
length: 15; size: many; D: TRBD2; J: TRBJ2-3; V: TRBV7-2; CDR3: CASSLAAGVTDTQYF; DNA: TGTGCCAGCAGCTTAGCAGCGGGGGTCACAGATACGCAGTATTTT
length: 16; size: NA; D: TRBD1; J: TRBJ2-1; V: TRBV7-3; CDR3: CASSIPGTGGSDEQFF; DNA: TGTGCCAGCAGCATCCCCGGGACAGGGGGCTCTGATGAGCAGTTCTTC
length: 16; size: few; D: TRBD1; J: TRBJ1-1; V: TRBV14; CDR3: CASSQGPRGANTEAFF; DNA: TGTGCCAGCAGCCAAGGACCCAGGGGGGCGAACACTGAAGCTTTCTTT
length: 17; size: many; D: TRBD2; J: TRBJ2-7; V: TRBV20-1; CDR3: CSASTIAVGQRGYEQYF; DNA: TGCAGTGCTAGTACTATCGCGGTGGGGCAGCGGGGCTACGAGCAGTACTTC
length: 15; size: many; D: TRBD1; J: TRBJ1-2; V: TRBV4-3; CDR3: CASSQKQGASYGYTF; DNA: TGCGCCAGCAGCCAAAAACAGGGGGCGAGCTATGGCTACACCTTC
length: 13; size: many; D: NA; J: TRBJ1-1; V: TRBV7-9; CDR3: CASSLEAGLEAFF; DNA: TGTGCCAGCAGCCTAGAGGCTGGACTTGAAGCTTTCTTT
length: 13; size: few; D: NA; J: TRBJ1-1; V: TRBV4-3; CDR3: CASSQETHTEAFF; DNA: TGCGCCAGCAGCCAAGAAACGCACACTGAAGCTTTCTTT
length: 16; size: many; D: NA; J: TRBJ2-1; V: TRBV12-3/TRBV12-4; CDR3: CASSGVPSSSYNEQFF; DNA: TGTGCCAGCAGTGGGGTACCAAGCTCTTCCTACAATGAGCAGTTCTTC
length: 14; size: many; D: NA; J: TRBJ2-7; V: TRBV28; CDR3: CASSLEGGTYEQYF; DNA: TGTGCCAGCAGTTTGGAGGGGGGGACCTACGAGCAGTACTTC
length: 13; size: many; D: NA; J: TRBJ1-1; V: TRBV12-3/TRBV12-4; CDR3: CASSQGSNTEAFF; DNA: TGTGCCAGCAGCCAAGGGTCGAACACTGAAGCTTTCTTT
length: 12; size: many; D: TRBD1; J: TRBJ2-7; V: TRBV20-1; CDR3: CSAPGTGVEQYF; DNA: TGCAGTGCTCCCGGGACAGGGGTCGAGCAGTACTTC
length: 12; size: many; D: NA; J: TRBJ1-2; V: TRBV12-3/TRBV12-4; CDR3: CASSLEANGYTF; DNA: TGTGCCAGCAGTTTAGAGGCCAATGGCTACACCTTC
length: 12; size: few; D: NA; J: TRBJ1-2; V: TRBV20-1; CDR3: CSARRAIRGYTF; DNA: TGCAGTGCTCGACGGGCTATTCGGGGCTACACCTTC
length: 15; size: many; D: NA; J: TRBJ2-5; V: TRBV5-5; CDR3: CASSLRRTVQETQYF; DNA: TGTGCCAGCAGCTTACGCCGGACGGTCCAAGAGACCCAGTACTTC
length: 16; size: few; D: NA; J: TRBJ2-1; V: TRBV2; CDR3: CASSRARQEVYNEQFF; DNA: TGTGCCAGCAGTCGAGCGAGACAGGAGGTCTACAATGAGCAGTTCTTC
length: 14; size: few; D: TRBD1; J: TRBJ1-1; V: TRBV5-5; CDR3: CASSTGQGITEAFF; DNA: TGTGCCAGCAGCACCGGACAGGGGATCACTGAAGCTTTCTTT
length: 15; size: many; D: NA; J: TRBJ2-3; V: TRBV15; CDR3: CATSRDDARRDTQYF; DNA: TGTGCCACCAGCAGAGATGATGCCCGTAGGGATACGCAGTATTTT
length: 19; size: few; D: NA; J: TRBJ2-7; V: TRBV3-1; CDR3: CASSPMSQCGAPSYYEQYF; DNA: TGTGCCAGCAGCCCCATGTCCCAATGCGGAGCCCCCTCTTACTACGAGCAGTACTTC
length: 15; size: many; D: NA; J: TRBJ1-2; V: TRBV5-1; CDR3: CASSLGTADTMSYTF; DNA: TGCGCCAGCAGCCTCGGGACCGCGGACACTATGAGCTACACCTTC
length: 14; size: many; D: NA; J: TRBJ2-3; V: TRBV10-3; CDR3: CATRLAVSTDTQYF; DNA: TGTGCCACGCGATTGGCGGTAAGCACAGATACGCAGTATTTT
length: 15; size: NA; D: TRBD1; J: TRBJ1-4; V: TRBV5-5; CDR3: CASSSYRGHVEKLFF; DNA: TGTGCCAGCAGCTCTTACAGGGGGCACGTTGAAAAACTGTTTTTT
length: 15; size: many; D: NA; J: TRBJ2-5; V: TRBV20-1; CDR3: CSAGGTSRSEETQYF; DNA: TGCAGTGCTGGGGGCACTAGTCGCTCAGAAGAGACCCAGTACTTC
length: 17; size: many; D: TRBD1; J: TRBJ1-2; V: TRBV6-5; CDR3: CASSSTPFRTGDYGYTF; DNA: TGTGCCAGCAGTTCAACCCCGTTTCGGACAGGGGACTATGGCTACACCTTC
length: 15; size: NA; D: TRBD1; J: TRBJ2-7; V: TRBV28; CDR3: CASSPLKGAVNEQYF; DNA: TGTGCCAGCAGCCCTCTGAAGGGGGCGGTTAACGAGCAGTACTTC
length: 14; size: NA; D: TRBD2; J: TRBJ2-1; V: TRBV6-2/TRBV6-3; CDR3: CASSRPGLVHEQFF; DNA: TGTGCCAGCAGCCGTCCGGGACTAGTGCATGAGCAGTTCTTC
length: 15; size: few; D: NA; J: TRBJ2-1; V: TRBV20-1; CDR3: CSARGGDGRGNEQFF; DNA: TGCAGTGCTAGAGGGGGGGACGGCCGAGGTAATGAGCAGTTCTTC
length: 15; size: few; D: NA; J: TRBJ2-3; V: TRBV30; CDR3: CAWSEGSRSTDTQYF; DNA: TGTGCCTGGAGTGAGGGGAGTAGAAGCACAGATACGCAGTATTTT
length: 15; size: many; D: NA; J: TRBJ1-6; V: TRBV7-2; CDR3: CASSPWGGRNSPLHF; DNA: TGTGCCAGCAGCCCATGGGGGGGCCGAAATTCACCCCTCCACTTT
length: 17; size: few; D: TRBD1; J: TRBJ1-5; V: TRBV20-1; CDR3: CSARSGRDRSFNQPQHF; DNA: TGCAGTGCTAGGTCAGGCAGGGACAGGTCCTTCAATCAGCCCCAGCATTTT
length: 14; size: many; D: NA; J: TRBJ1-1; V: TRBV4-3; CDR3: CASSRVGMNTEAFF; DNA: TGCGCCAGCAGCCGCGTGGGCATGAACACTGAAGCTTTCTTT
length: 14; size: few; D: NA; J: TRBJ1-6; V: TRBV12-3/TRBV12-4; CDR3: CASSFVGDNSPLHF; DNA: TGTGCCAGCAGTTTTGTGGGGGATAATTCACCCCTCCACTTT